This TCR beta chain originates from a study of response to subunit inactivated influenza vaccine. Study-level points and caveats: Authors suggested seasonal influenza vaccinations each recruit few new T cells.

This clonotype turned up a few times. What it binds is unknown. From germline, CDR1 is SGHDN and CDR2 FVKESK. Trimming took 2 bases from V and 0 from J; bases not matched to a gene: 5. The CDR3 length is 18 residues. TCRdb called the RT-PCR reads again in MiXCR, with one record for every CDR3 protein. The sample lists approximately 480,000 distinct CDR3 sequences, over 9.5% seen once, with around 12% in the top ten. V is TRBV14 and J is TRBJ2-6, with 9 bases that match TRBD1. The sequencing here drew on PBMCs from blood, taken 45 days after vaccination. This clonotype originated in a middle-aged man who received an inactivated influenza vaccine. The DNA of the CDR3 is TGTGCCAGCAGCCAAATGGGACAGGGATCCTCTGGGGCCAACGTCCTGACTTTC. As protein: CASSQMGQGSSGANVLTF.